The 10 T cell receptor beta chains in this list originate from one sample, sequenced in a study of blood T cell repertoires in COVID-19. Produced via immunoSEQ multiplex PCR; TCRdb's table is partial and in-frame only. The sample comprises fewer than 130,000 clones, roughly 76% of which are singletons, and under 10% rests with the top ten. Sequenced sample: peripheral blood. These TCRs come from a woman in her sixties with acute or convalescent COVID-19.

This clone was recorded once. CDR3 DNA: TGTGCCAGCAGTGACGGGGACAGGGTAAGCACAGATACGCAGTATTTT. Encoded protein: CASSDGDRVSTDTQYF. The rearrangement uses TRBV6-4 and TRBJ2-3, with 9 nucleotides matching TRBD1. The V and J ends lost 2 bases and 0 bases, in that order; junction bases with no gene match: 3. Germline-derived CDR1 and CDR2 are MRHNA and SNTAGT. The CDR3 covers 16 residues.

The chain couples TRBV3-1 (or the pseudogene TRBV3-2) to TRBJ2-5; perhaps TRBD2 as D (7 bases). Germline values: CDR1 LGHDT, CDR2 YNNKEL (reference sequence). V shed 1 base and J shed 4 bases, with 13 bases lying between them. This CDR3 has 15 amino acids. CDR3 nucleotide sequence: TGTGCCAGCAGCCAAGGGGGGGGCAATAGAGAGACCCAGTACTTC. As protein: CASSQGGGNRETQYF.

DNA of the CDR3: TGTGCCAGTACCCAGAAGGACAGGGACGTTTCACCCCTCCACTTT. This sequence encodes CASTQKDRDVSPLHF. The rearrangement links TRBV19 to TRBJ1-6, with TRBD1 identical over 8 bases. The germline gives CDR1 LNHDA, CDR2 SQIVND (reference sequence). The CDR3 contains 15 residues. The V gene end was trimmed by 7 bases and the J gene end by 9 bases; junction bases not matched to a gene: 11. The whole variable domain, filled in from reference TRBV19 and TRBJ1-6, reads DGGITQSPKYLFRKEGQNVTLSCEQNLNHDAMYWYRQDPGQGLRLIYYSQIVNDFQKGDIAEGYSVSREKKESFPLTVTSAQKNPTAFYLCASTQKDRDVSPLHFGNGTRLTVT.

This clone was seen more than once but under ten times. The chain joins TRBV5-7 to TRBJ2-7; 9 nucleotides match TRBD1. TRBV5-7 is recorded as an ORF, its role being uncertain. CDR3 length: 14 amino acids. V lost 4 bases and J lost 5; bases outside the gene matches: 7. In DNA, the CDR3 is TGTGCCAGCAGCCCGGGACAGGGTTCTCACGAGCAGTACTTC. It is translated as CASSPGQGSHEQYF.

The rearrangement links TRBV7-6 to TRBJ2-1, with TRBD2 matching over 9 bases. With 4 bases clipped from V and 5 bases from J, the junction kept 6 bases outside the gene matches. Germline V lookup: CDR1 SGHVS, CDR2 FNYEAQ. The CDR3 sequence is 15 residues long. This chain's CDR3 is CASSSQRGVNNEQFF. The DNA of the CDR3 is TGTGCCAGCAGCTCCCAGCGGGGGGTTAACAATGAGCAGTTCTTC. Filled out from reference TRBV7-6 and TRBJ2-1, the complete variable domain reads GAGVSQSPRYKVTKRGQDVALRCDPISGHVSLYWYRQALGQGPEFLTYFNYEAQQDKSGLPNDRFSAERPEGSISTLTIQRTEQRDSAMYRCASSSQRGVNNEQFFGPGTRLTVL.

This clone showed up just a few times. The chain couples TRBV20-1 to TRBJ2-5; D possibly corresponds to TRBD1 (7 bases). Trimming shortened V by 3 bases and J by 3 bases, and 17 bases separated the two germline ends. CDR1 is DFQATT and CDR2 is SNEGSKA in the germline V gene (reference sequence). This CDR3 is built from 15 residues. CDR3 protein: CSASLRGTAKETQYF. CDR3 DNA sequence: TGCAGTGCTAGTTTACGCGGGACAGCGAAAGAGACCCAGTACTTC.

This chain uses TRBV7-8 with TRBJ2-7; D might be TRBD1 (5 bases). V was trimmed by 4 bases and J by 3 bases, leaving 13 bases between them. This CDR3 has 14 residues. CDR1 and CDR2 (germline): SGHVS, FQNEAQ. CDR3 residues: CASSSQGFGYEQYF. The CDR3 region has the DNA TGTGCCAGCAGCTCTCAGGGATTCGGCTACGAGCAGTACTTC.

The chain is built from TRBV7-8 and TRBJ2-3, with 8 bases aligning to TRBD1. Per germline, CDR1 SGHVS and CDR2 FQNEAQ. The CDR3 loop spans 15 amino acids. V was clipped by 6 bases and J by 2 bases; unmatched bases: 7. The CDR3 is CASRQDRVFTDTQYF. In nucleotides, the CDR3 is TGTGCCAGCAGGCAGGACAGGGTGTTCACAGATACGCAGTATTTT. The variable domain in full, completed from reference TRBV7-8 and TRBJ2-3, reads GAGVSQSPRYKVAKRGQDVALRCDPISGHVSLFWYQQALGQGPEFLTYFQNEAQLDKSGLPSDRFFAERPEGSVSTLKIQRTQQEDSAVYLCASRQDRVFTDTQYFGPGTRLTVL.

The chain links TRBV6-1 to TRBJ2-5, with D maybe TRBD1 (6 bases). The V end lost 1 base, the J end lost 4 bases, and 13 bases lay between the germline ends. The germline V gene encodes CDR1 MNHNS and CDR2 SASEGT. The CDR3 length is 15 residues. CDR3: CASSEGGGTRETQYF. The DNA for the CDR3 is TGTGCCAGCAGTGAAGGAGGGGGAACAAGAGAGACCCAGTACTTC.

A word on this clone: The sample holds other DNA sequences that translate to the same CDR3. V gene TRBV24-1 combines with J gene TRBJ2-2; D unresolved. Per the germline V gene, CDR1 is KGHDR and CDR2 is SFDVKD. V dropped 5 bases and J dropped 4 bases, with 10 bases sitting between them. The CDR3 covers 14 residues. The CDR3 loop reads CATSVNRATGELFF. The DNA of the CDR3 is TGTGCCACCAGTGTAAACAGAGCCACCGGGGAGCTGTTTTTT.